These T cell receptor beta chains were read from a single sample in a study of shared clonotypes between healthy human individuals. TCRdb's table, derived via immunoSEQ multiplex PCR, lists solely in-frame clones and lacks some. The table lists about 2.4 million clones, over 85% of them singletons, with around 0.4% in the top ten. The sequenced sample was naive CD4+ T cells from PBMCs. The receptors derive from a man aged 18 to 35 in good health. Some clones in this sample may be carry-over from other donors' samples. CDR3s include the opening cysteine and the closing phenylalanine or tryptophan. D genes are given only for firm matches. For some rows the clone size is stated as once, few or many, or as a class when expanded; others skip it.

D gene	clone size	V gene	J gene	CDR3 protein	CDR3 DNA
NA	NA	TRBV5-1	TRBJ2-7	CASSHSPSYEQYF	TGCGCCAGTTCCCATAGTCCTTCCTACGAGCAGTACTTC
NA	NA	TRBV19	TRBJ1-4	CASSKGQYNEKLFF	TGTGCCAGTAGCAAGGGGCAGTATAATGAAAAACTGTTTTTT
TRBD2	NA	TRBV7-2	TRBJ2-3	CASSSGGAGGLTDTQYF	TGTGCCAGCAGCTCAGGGGGAGCGGGAGGACTCACAGATACGCAGTATTTT
TRBD2	NA	TRBV7-3	TRBJ2-1	CASSPTSGSYNEQFF	TGTGCCAGCAGCCCGACTAGCGGGTCCTACAATGAGCAGTTCTTC
NA	NA	TRBV27	TRBJ2-7	CASRFSYSYEQYF	TGTGCCAGCAGGTTTTCCTACTCCTACGAGCAGTACTTC
NA	NA	TRBV21-1	TRBJ1-4	CASSNRDTSHEKLFF	TGTGCCAGCAGCAATCGGGACACTTCACATGAAAAACTGTTTTTT
TRBD1	once	TRBV10-3	TRBJ2-1	CAISGSPGQGSYNEQFF	TGTGCCATCAGTGGTTCCCCGGGACAGGGTTCCTACAATGAGCAGTTCTTC
TRBD1	NA	TRBV5-1	TRBJ1-4	CASSPTGGEKLFF	TGCGCCAGCAGCCCGACAGGGGGGGAAAAACTGTTTTTT
TRBD2	once	TRBV5-1	TRBJ2-1	CASSLGLAGVRSYNEQFF	TGCGCCAGCAGCTTAGGACTAGCGGGAGTTCGGTCCTACAATGAGCAGTTCTTC
NA	NA	TRBV5-1	TRBJ2-7	CASSLTQGTEQYF	TGCGCCAGCAGCTTGACACAGGGTACCGAGCAGTACTTC
NA	NA	TRBV29-1	TRBJ2-7	CSVEKWGEQYF	TGCAGCGTTGAGAAATGGGGGGAGCAGTACTTC
NA	few	TRBV2	TRBJ1-1	CASRRQVLPNTEAFF	TGTGCCAGCAGGAGACAGGTCCTACCGAACACTGAAGCTTTCTTT
TRBD1	NA	TRBV18	TRBJ2-7	CAQGQGTYEQYF	TGTGCGCAGGGACAGGGGACCTACGAGCAGTACTTC
NA	NA	TRBV6-5	TRBJ1-1	CASSLAGLGNTEAFF	TGTGCCAGCAGTTTAGCCGGCCTGGGGAACACTGAAGCTTTCTTT
NA	NA	TRBV11-1	TRBJ2-6	CASTLWGGSGANVLTF	TGTGCCAGCACCCTGTGGGGTGGTTCTGGGGCCAACGTCCTGACTTTC
NA	NA	TRBV7-7	TRBJ2-5	CASSSGHQRQETQYF	TGTGCCAGCAGCTCCGGACACCAACGACAAGAGACCCAGTACTTC
TRBD2	NA	TRBV19	TRBJ2-7	CASSHGTSGYEQYF	TGTGCCAGTAGTCACGGGACTAGCGGCTACGAGCAGTACTTC